This is a list of T cell receptor beta chains from one sample in a study of T cell responses to AZD1222 COVID-19 vaccine. Sequencing was performed with immunoSEQ multiplex PCR; in TCRdb, only in-frame clones are kept and a portion is missing. The sample includes roughly 130,000 clones, roughly 88% of them seen just once. The sample in question was peripheral blood, obtained on day 0 of AZD1222 vaccination. The receptors derive from an adult in good health. The CDR3 runs from the conserved cysteine through the conserved F or W.

v_call	j_call	cdr3_length	cdr3_aa
TRBV7-8	TRBJ1-5	15	CASSRDRVRNQPQHF
TRBV9	TRBJ1-2	16	CASSVGSGSPAYGYTF
TRBV6-5	TRBJ2-5	13	CASSASIKETQYF
TRBV6-5	TRBJ1-5	15	CASSYSAGTNQPQHF
TRBV7-9	TRBJ1-1	18	CASSLRGGTGGKSTEAFF
TRBV10-3	TRBJ2-1	11	CAISVGPEQFF
TRBV11-2	TRBJ2-3	16	CASSLGYGGASDTQYF
TRBV19	TRBJ2-1	14	CATRDRGSYNEQFF
TRBV5-1	TRBJ2-5	14	CASSSPGRLETQYF
TRBV6-5	TRBJ2-7	13	CASQASNWGEQYF
TRBV27	TRBJ2-7	15	CASSLEAGPTYEQYF
TRBV28	TRBJ2-1	14	CASSLASGRDEQFF
TRBV7-2	TRBJ2-1	14	CASSRGLEYNEQFF
TRBV11-3	TRBJ2-3	16	CASSLRGGSNTDTQYF
TRBV6-1	TRBJ1-5	14	CASSTDRGRQPQHF
TRBV7-2	TRBJ2-1	16	CASSLAGLAGYNEQFF
TRBV20-1	TRBJ1-2	11	CSAKTGYGYTF
TRBV6-1	TRBJ1-2	13	CASSEGSGYGYTF
TRBV7-9	TRBJ2-7	15	CASSPDRAGKNEQYF
TRBV6-5	TRBJ1-2	15	CASSSPRQGNYGYTF
TRBV5-8	TRBJ1-5	15	CASSPDRPYNQPQHF
TRBV19	TRBJ2-3	13	CASSDRSADTQYF
TRBV6-5	TRBJ1-3	14	CASVPGAPGNTIYF
TRBV19	TRBJ2-7	15	CASSMGARSSYEQYF
TRBV6-4	TRBJ2-5	13	CASSPTGKETQYF
TRBV6-2/TRBV6-3	TRBJ1-2	14	CASSLSGRNYGYTF
TRBV9	TRBJ1-2	14	CASSVNDRLRGYTF
TRBV6-2/TRBV6-3	TRBJ2-1	20	CASSSLRGHQFDTTYNEQFF
TRBV7-3	TRBJ1-2	14	CASSPGQGNYGYTF
TRBV28	TRBJ2-5	15	CASRPTGGGQETQYF
TRBV5-5	TRBJ1-1	14	CASTPANPNTEAFF
TRBV18	TRBJ2-1	15	CASSPRTSGDGEQFF
TRBV9	TRBJ1-3	16	CASSVSQGAQGNTIYF
TRBV9	TRBJ2-3	18	CASSVGLAGGRDTDTQYF
TRBV5-1	TRBJ2-7	14	CASSPGTSAREQYF
TRBV9	TRBJ2-3	18	CASSPRLAGRSSTDTQYF
TRBV14	TRBJ2-5	14	CASSQPDGFETQYF
TRBV7-9	TRBJ1-2	13	CASSGTFNYGYTF
TRBV29-1	TRBJ1-3	17	CSVEVYGRSPSGNTIYF
TRBV15	TRBJ1-1	15	CATSRGGQGNTEAFF
TRBV24-1	TRBJ2-7	15	CATSPFGTGNGEQYF
TRBV30	TRBJ1-6	13	CAWKAGYNSPLHF
TRBV11-3	TRBJ2-2	13	CASSLVTAGELFF
TRBV7-3	TRBJ2-2	14	CASSPRAYTGELFF
TRBV5-1	TRBJ2-1	15	CASSLVGVAYNEQFF
TRBV4-1	TRBJ1-5	18	CASSERQGAWGSNQPQHF
TRBV24-1	TRBJ2-2	14	CATSERGTGGELFF
TRBV23-1	TRBJ2-7	13	CASSRGCSYEQYF
TRBV7-2	TRBJ2-7	16	CASSFRPPGSSYEQYF
TRBV28	TRBJ1-2	16	CASSLLGEGENYGYTF